This TCR beta chain is drawn from a study of blood T cell repertoires in COVID-19. As for the study in general: Acute and convalescent COVID-19 samples came from the United States, Italy and Spain. T cells, B-cell-depleted T cells, or PBMCs provided the cDNA or gDNA that served as material.

In the source study's methods: It was from reference gene primer amplification that nucleated cell counts were estimated. Data came from immunoSEQ multiplex PCR; TCRdb stores just in-frame clones and leaves some out. V and J calls plus clone size are reproduced from that table; the DNA served to infer D and trimming. The sample lists approximately 100,000 clones, 81% occurring once. The CDR3 covers 14 residues. V shed 0 bases and J shed 7 bases, with 10 bases lying between them. CDR1 SGDLS and CDR2 YYNGEE come from the germline V gene. The sequenced sample was peripheral blood. The V gene is TRBV9, the J gene TRBJ2-2; D remains unclear. The clonotype comes from an elderly woman with acute or convalescent COVID-19. The CDR3 loop reads CASSVVDGHGELFF. DNA for the CDR3: TGTGCCAGCAGCGTAGTCGATGGGCACGGGGAGCTGTTTTTT.